This entry lists 5 T cell receptor beta chains sequenced from one sample in a study of blood T cells in healthy people across ages. Next came a second PCR, run for about 7 to 12 cycles, which used a sample-barcoded 5' primer along with a J-beta primer mix. TCRdb reprocessed the 5' RACE reads via MiXCR and lists one record per CDR3 protein. The data hold roughly 700,000 distinct CDR3 sequences, with roughly 50% observed a single time. Sequenced sample: blood. The origin of the receptors is a woman in her sixties or seventies in good health.

The chain carries TRBV13 and TRBJ2-7; 9 bases align to TRBD1. Germline V gives CDR1 PRHDT, CDR2 FYEKMQ (reference sequence). V trimming: 1 base; J trimming: 2 bases; junction bases outside the gene matches: 9. The CDR3 has 17 residues. The CDR3 DNA follows: TGTGCCAGCAGCTTAGCCCTTCCGGGACAGGGTGCCTACGAGCAGTACTTC. Protein product: CASSLALPGQGAYEQYF. Complete variable domain (other parts from reference TRBV13 and TRBJ2-7): AAGVIQSPRHLIKEKRETATLKCYPIPRHDTVYWYQQGPGQDPQFLISFYEKMQSDKGSIPDRFSAQQFSDYHSELNMSSLELGDSALYFCASSLALPGQGAYEQYFGPGTRLTVT.

This chain uses TRBV4-3 with TRBJ2-7; D is undetermined. Germline V gene sequence: CDR1 LGHNA, CDR2 YSLEER. The CDR3 has 14 residues. Trimming pared 0 bases from V and 7 bases from J, leaving 13 bases between. The chain's CDR3 is CASSQESSPNEQYF. For the CDR3, the DNA is TGCGCCAGCAGCCAAGAGAGCAGCCCCAATGAGCAGTACTTC.

The chain employs TRBV5-6 and TRBJ1-2, with TRBD1 matching over 8 bases. This CDR3 has 12 amino acids. The V gene end was trimmed by 8 bases and the J gene end by 6 bases; junction bases not matched to a gene: 6. CDR1 SGHDT and CDR2 YYEEEE come from the germline V gene. The CDR3 sequence: CASTRTGNGYTF. The CDR3 region has the DNA TGTGCCAGTACCCGGACAGGGAATGGCTACACCTTC.

There are a few counts of this clonotype. The chain employs TRBV20-1 and TRBJ2-4, with TRBD2 matching 15 bases. The CDR3 length is 15 residues. Germline-derived CDR1 and CDR2 are DFQATT and SNEGSKA (reference sequence). V was pared by 6 bases and J by 8 bases, with 8 bases of the junction left unmatched. CDR3 sequence reads: CSAWGTSGGRDIQYF. DNA of the CDR3: TGCAGTGCCTGGGGGACTAGCGGGGGGAGGGACATTCAGTACTTC.

The chain combines TRBV27 with TRBJ2-3; tentative D call: TRBD2 (6 bases). The CDR3 extends over 14 amino acids. Trimming took 5 bases from V and 7 from J, leaving 16 bases between them. Germline-derived CDR1 and CDR2 are MNHEY and SMNVEV (reference sequence). The CDR3 DNA reads as TGTGCCAGCAGTACCCGCGTTAGCGGAAATACGCAGTATTTT. This codes for CASSTRVSGNTQYF.